A single sample is the source of the 18 T cell receptor beta chains below, sequenced in a study of T cell changes during pregnancy in multiple sclerosis. Some clones are missing from TCRdb's copy, which holds only in-frame ones; the method was immunoSEQ multiplex PCR. The data contain 30,000 or so clones, roughly 89% of them singletons. Specimen: CD8+ T cells from peripheral blood mononuclear cells, collected in the second trimester of pregnancy. These receptors originate from a female donor with multiple sclerosis, enrolled in a pregnancy study.

This sequence joins TRBV19 and TRBJ2-2, with 9 nucleotides matching TRBD2. The CDR3 has 13 residues. The germline CDR1 and CDR2 sequences are LNHDA and SQIVND (reference sequence). The junction had 0 bases not matched to a gene; V was cut back by 6 bases and J by 4 bases. The CDR3, as DNA: TGTGCCAGTAGGGGACTAGCCACCGGGGAGCTGTTTTTT. Translated: CASRGLATGELFF.

The chain couples TRBV7-9 to TRBJ2-1; TRBD2 matches 9 bases. V gave up 5 bases and J gave up 2 bases; unmatched junction bases: 4. This CDR3 is built from 15 residues. CDR1 and CDR2 (germline): SEHNR, FQNEAQ (reference sequence). CDR3 in amino acids: CASSVSGRAYNEQFF. The CDR3 DNA is TGTGCCAGCAGCGTTAGCGGGAGAGCCTACAATGAGCAGTTCTTC.

This clone came up once. The rearrangement links TRBV5-1 to TRBJ2-7, with 7 bases matching TRBD1. The CDR3 runs 13 residues. The ends lost 2 bases at V and 4 bases at J; junction bases unmatched: 3. Germline CDR1 reads SGHRS; CDR2 reads YFSETQ. The CDR3 DNA is TGCGCCAGCAGCTTCGGACAGGTGTACGAGCAGTACTTC. This translates into CASSFGQVYEQYF.

V gene TRBV25-1 combines with J gene TRBJ2-5; unclear D gene. CDR3 length: 11 residues. V was clipped by 5 bases and J by 5 bases, with 6 bases between them. The germline gives CDR1 MGHDK, CDR2 SYGVNS. The DNA for the CDR3 is TGTGCCAGCAGTTGGCGGGAGACCCAGTACTTC. It codes for CASSWRETQYF.

This chain joins TRBV7-9 and TRBJ1-4; the match to TRBD1 covers 8 bases. The CDR3 is 17 amino acids. Unmatched junction bases numbered 16, after V lost 5 bases and J lost 8 bases. Per germline, CDR1 SEHNR and CDR2 FQNEAQ (reference sequence). The CDR3 DNA reads TGTGCCAGCAGCCGCCTCAGGGGGCAGGGAAATCGGGAAAAACTGTTTTTT. Translating gives CASSRLRGQGNREKLFF.

Only one count was recorded for this clone. CDR3 protein: CGATGNYGYTF. DNA for the CDR3: TGTGGGGCGACAGGAAACTATGGCTACACCTTC. The chain employs TRBV2 and TRBJ1-2; tentatively, D is TRBD1 (6 bases). Germline values: CDR1 SNHLY, CDR2 FYNNEI. This CDR3 region has 11 residues.

J is TRBJ2-7 and V is TRBV9; a weak D match, TRBD1 (5 bases). Germline CDR1 reads SGDLS; CDR2 reads YYNGEE. V was shortened by 0 bases and J by 5 bases, with 12 bases between the two germline ends. The CDR3 is 14 residues long. This CDR3 reads CASSVDQGLDEQYF. The CDR3 region has the DNA TGTGCCAGCAGCGTAGATCAGGGTTTGGACGAGCAGTACTTC.

This chain connects TRBV27 to TRBJ2-1; D is undetermined. The CDR3 is 14 residues long. The V end was cut by 6 bases, the J end by 7 bases, with 16 bases between. Per the germline V gene, CDR1 is MNHEY and CDR2 is SMNVEV (reference sequence). The CDR3 bases are TGTGCCAGCAGGCCGAGCGCCTCCCGAAATGAGCAGTTCTTC. It is translated as CASRPSASRNEQFF.

This chain uses TRBV2 with TRBJ2-1; D not resolved. The CDR3 consists of 10 residues. V shed 9 bases and J shed 3 bases, with 3 bases lying between them. Germline CDR1 SNHLY, CDR2 FYNNEI. CDR3 sequence: CASIYNEQFF. CDR3 bases: TGTGCCAGTATCTACAATGAGCAGTTCTTC.

The chain recombines TRBV7-9 with TRBJ1-1; D gene ambiguous. Trimming left V 2 bases short and J 9 bases short, with 10 bases between. Per the germline V gene, CDR1 is SEHNR and CDR2 is FQNEAQ (reference sequence). CDR3 length: 12 amino acids. The CDR3 DNA reads TGTGCCAGCAGCTTACCCCAGAATCAAGCTTTCTTT. This codes for CASSLPQNQAFF. Drawing the rest from reference TRBV7-9 and TRBJ1-1, the complete variable domain is DTGVSQNPRHKITKRGQNVTFRCDPISEHNRLYWYRQTLGQGPEFLTYFQNEAQLEKSRLLSDRFSAERPKGSFSTLEIQRTEQGDSAMYLCASSLPQNQAFFGQGTRLTVV.

V usage is TRBV7-9 and J usage is TRBJ2-5; D possibly corresponds to TRBD1 (5 bases). CDR1 is SEHNR, CDR2 FQNEAQ, per germline (reference sequence). The CDR3 consists of 14 residues. Trimming shortened V by 5 bases and J by 1 base, and 11 bases separated the two germline ends. In DNA, the CDR3 is TGTGCCAGCAGCCGTACAGGTCTCCAAGAGACCCAGTACTTC. This codes for CASSRTGLQETQYF. Full variable domain (outside the CDR3, taken from reference TRBV7-9 and TRBJ2-5): DTGVSQNPRHKITKRGQNVTFRCDPISEHNRLYWYRQTLGQGPEFLTYFQNEAQLEKSRLLSDRFSAERPKGSFSTLEIQRTEQGDSAMYLCASSRTGLQETQYFGPGTRLLVL.

The chain is built from TRBV4-1 and TRBJ2-5, with a tentative D call TRBD2 (6 bases). V was clipped by 1 base and J by 7 bases, with 19 bases between them. The CDR3 is 16 residues long. Per the germline V gene, CDR1 is MGHRA and CDR2 is YSYEKL. CDR3 loop: CASSQVAGRSHGTQYF. Written as DNA, the CDR3 is TGCGCCAGCAGCCAAGTGGCGGGACGATCACACGGGACCCAGTACTTC.

The chain recombines TRBV18 with TRBJ2-2; tentatively, D is TRBD1 (6 bases). The V end was cut by 3 bases, the J end by 1 base, with 12 bases between. CDR3 length: 16 amino acids. Germline lookup yields CDR1 KGHSH and CDR2 LQKENI. The CDR3 here is CASSPWGPGNTGELFF. The CDR3 nucleotides are TGTGCCAGCTCACCCTGGGGGCCGGGGAACACCGGGGAGCTGTTTTTT.

The chain joins TRBV5-1 to TRBJ2-1; 9 nucleotides line up with TRBD2. V was pared by 4 bases and J by 0 bases, with 14 bases of the junction left unmatched. Per germline, CDR1 SGHRS and CDR2 YFSETQ. The CDR3 extends over 19 amino acids. This CDR3 reads CASSPAPGGRASSYNEQFF. CDR3 DNA sequence: TGCGCCAGCAGCCCAGCCCCCGGCGGGAGGGCCAGCTCCTACAATGAGCAGTTCTTC.

The chain has TRBV28 and TRBJ1-1; maybe TRBD1 (6 bases). The CDR3 sequence is 14 residues long. The V gene's germline CDR1 is MDHEN and CDR2 SYDVKM. V shed 4 bases and J shed 6 bases, with 15 bases lying between them. CDR3 DNA sequence: TGTGCCAGCAGTTCCCCAACAGGGACCCCTGAAGCTTTCTTT. Its protein product is CASSSPTGTPEAFF.

J is TRBJ2-1 and V is TRBV19, with 7 bases that match TRBD2. The germline CDR1 and CDR2 sequences are LNHDA and SQIVND (reference sequence). Unmatched junction bases numbered 3, after V lost 5 bases and J lost 2 bases. The length of the CDR3 is 14 residues. The CDR3: CASSQAGAYNEQFF. The CDR3, as DNA: TGTGCCAGTAGTCAGGCGGGAGCCTACAATGAGCAGTTCTTC.

The chain is built from TRBV7-3 and TRBJ2-1, with a tentative D call TRBD2 (5 bases). The CDR3 loop spans 14 amino acids. Germline loops: CDR1 SGHTA, CDR2 FQGTGA. The V end was cut by 4 bases, the J end by 3 bases, with 10 bases between. The CDR3 sequence: CASSSGLGYNEQFF. The CDR3, as DNA: TGTGCCAGCAGCTCAGGACTCGGCTACAATGAGCAGTTCTTC.

The CDR3 nucleotides read TGTGCCAGCTCCCCAAAATCCCCCAGGGAGGACACTGAAGCTTTCTTT. Translated, it gives CASSPKSPREDTEAFF. J is TRBJ1-1 and V is TRBV18; weak D call: TRBD1 (5 bases). Germline V lookup: CDR1 KGHSH, CDR2 LQKENI. The CDR3 runs to 16 residues. Deletions cut 6 bases from V and 3 bases from J, with 20 bases between.